The present T cell receptor (beta chain) was sequenced within a study of cytomegalovirus exposure and HLA in healthy donors. General study findings and limits: Whilst most TCR sequences proved rare, a subset of public TCRs occurred across many donors. With high specificity and sensitivity, the classifier reportedly diagnosed cytomegalovirus status.

V shed 1 base and J 5 bases; nucleotides not matched to a gene: 5. Germline CDR1 reads MGHDK; CDR2 reads SYGVNS. The CDR3 length is 16 residues. Primers included in the PCR were 60 Vbeta and 13 Jbeta primers. TCRdb's copy holds only in-frame clones and misses some; the assay was immunoSEQ multiplex PCR. The data hold roughly 130,000 clones, with approximately 76% observed a single time. This clone came up a few times. The antigen is unknown. The material sequenced was PBMCs. The TCR comes from a man between 40 and 49 years old in good health and CMV-seronegative. The chain has TRBV25-1 and TRBJ1-4; 9 nucleotides match TRBD1. The CDR3 DNA reads TGTGCCAGCAGTGAATCGTCCGGGACAGGGAATGAAAAACTGTTTTTT. It codes for CASSESSGTGNEKLFF.